A selection of T cell receptor beta chains follows, all from one sample in a study of a mutant IDH1 vaccine in newly diagnosed glioma. The antigens for these receptors are not known. The method was immunoSEQ multiplex PCR; TCRdb's version includes in-frame clones alone and lacks a portion of them. The table has around 60,000 clones, roughly 80% seen once. Sample: PBMCs, taken from a glioma patient whose treatment included an IDH1 peptide vaccine. Receptor source: a man aged 40-50 years with glioma. CDR3s leave out the opening cysteine and the closing phenylalanine or tryptophan.

>TRBV18|TRBJ1-2
ASSLQPRGYT
>TRBV10-2|TRBJ2-1
ASKGGYEQF
>TRBV5-6|TRBJ1-2
ASSYTEINYGYT
>TRBV12-2|TRBJ2-7
ASRQPGQGSLPYEQY
>TRBV20-1|TRBJ1-1
SATDIHLAF
>TRBV4-2|TRBJ2-1
ASSLTSGRNEQF
>TRBV28|TRBJ2-3
ASSLVTPNTQY
>TRBV7-9|TRBJ2-2
ASSLDRLGQTSTGELF
>TRBV4-2|TRBJ2-7
ASSRGVAGGNYEQY
>TRBV4-2|TRBJ2-1
ASSQETGGSYNEQF
>TRBV5-1|TRBJ1-1
ASSLGIGNTEAF
>TRBV2|TRBJ2-7
ASSQQGNGYEQY
>TRBV28|TRBJ1-5
ASSHPHVYQPQH
>TRBV19|TRBJ1-2
ASSIPGQGAINNGYT
>TRBV7-8|TRBJ1-1
ASSTGHLNTEAF
>TRBV5-6|TRBJ1-2
ASSFFSTVDQPWQRGYT
>TRBV7-9|TRBJ2-5
ASSGGSGETQY
>TRBV2|TRBJ2-7
ASSEGLAGGYEQY
>TRBV5-1|TRBJ2-1
ASSKRQGRDEQF
>TRBV27|TRBJ2-1
ASSSRTGGSISYNEQF
>TRBV5-1|TRBJ1-5
ASSLSSGSNQPQH
>TRBV11-3|TRBJ2-2
ASSPLTGTTGELF
>TRBV6-1|TRBJ1-5
ASSQGVAGGNQPQH
>TRBV2|TRBJ2-5
ASGAGALLGETQY
>TRBV4-3|TRBJ1-2
ASSQVAGENYGYT
>TRBV28|TRBJ1-5
ASSLGGAHQPQH
>TRBV7-3|TRBJ1-1
ASSLNKLTEAF
>TRBV21-1|TRBJ1-3
ASSKPTRVRNTIY
>TRBV6-4|TRBJ2-7
ASSVKAGNSYEQY
>TRBV19|TRBJ2-5
ASSIVSGNQETQY
>TRBV2|TRBJ2-3
ASTVPTGFTDTQY
>TRBV29-1|TRBJ2-1
SVPGVLGGSYNEQF
>TRBV6-6|TRBJ2-7
ASSYQGATYEQY
>TRBV5-1|TRBJ2-3
ASSLALGAGNTDTQY
>TRBV5-1|TRBJ2-2
ASAGTGGTGELF
>TRBV6-6|TRBJ1-5
ASSFGQPQH
>TRBV29-1|TRBJ2-7
SVGQSYEQY
>TRBV4-1|TRBJ2-7
ASSQGAEQDYYEQY
>TRBV29-1|TRBJ2-5
SVDEVKETQY
>TRBV5-5|TRBJ2-3
ASSFMASGTQNTQY
>TRBV5-1|TRBJ2-5
ASFAGTGAFQETQY
>TRBV7-2|TRBJ1-2
ASSLGLAGNGYT
>TRBV7-2|TRBJ1-2
ASSLTQGNGYT
>TRBV10-1|TRBJ1-2
ASSESSGPDGYT
>TRBV28|NA
ASSFSGSIYEQY
>TRBV7-6|TRBJ2-7
ASSAGTSYEQY
>TRBV19|TRBJ1-5
ASSSYLAANSNQPQH
>TRBV5-1|TRBJ2-7
ASSPGPGQGTEQY
>TRBV4-2|TRBJ2-1
ASSQFTSSYNEQF
>TRBV7-7|TRBJ2-3
ASSLDREGMQY
>TRBV5-1|TRBJ2-7
ASSLGDWDEQY
>TRBV13|TRBJ1-4
ASSFGSDATNEKLF
>TRBV5-1|TRBJ2-4
ASSLGAGSKNIQY
>TRBV5-1|TRBJ2-7
ASSLKTGRANYGEQY
>TRBV7-9|TRBJ1-4
ASSLGQTSNEKLF